These 9 T cell receptor beta chains originate from one sample sequenced in a study of identical twins. TCRdb re-analysed the 5' RACE reads in MiXCR, keeping a single row per CDR3 protein. The table has 1.5 million to 2 million distinct CDR3 sequences, about 31% seen once. The sequencing sample was made of cord blood. The receptors come from a newborn girl in good health.

In its sample, this clonotype was seen a few times. The chain couples TRBV7-9 to TRBJ1-2; a possible D gene is TRBD1 (5 bases). Trimming stripped 5 bases from V and 12 bases from J, with 16 bases between. The CDR3 spans 12 residues. Germline V gives CDR1 SEHNR, CDR2 FQNEAQ (reference sequence). The CDR3 nucleotides read TGTGCCAGCAGCACCCCCTGGTCAGGGAACACCTTC. Translation: CASSTPWSGNTF.

A few counts support this clonotype. The chain is built from TRBV28 and TRBJ2-4, with 7 bases identical to TRBD2. CDR3 size: 16 residues. Germline V gives CDR1 MDHEN, CDR2 SYDVKM. The V gene end was trimmed by 5 bases and the J gene end by 1 base; junction bases not matched to a gene: 8. CDR3 in DNA: TGTGCCAGCAGTCCAAACCAACTAGCGGCCAAAAACATTCAGTACTTC. Translation: CASSPNQLAAKNIQYF.

J is TRBJ2-1 and V is TRBV15; TRBD2 agrees at 10 bases. The ends lost 5 bases at V and 5 bases at J; junction bases unmatched: 15. This CDR3 is 18 amino acids long. Germline V lookup: CDR1 LNHNV, CDR2 YYDKDF (reference sequence). CDR3 region: CATSYSGGPARIHNEQFF. CDR3 in DNA: TGTGCCACCAGCTATAGCGGGGGGCCCGCCAGAATCCACAATGAGCAGTTCTTC.

J is TRBJ2-7 and V is TRBV5-1, with a weak D call TRBD2 (5 bases). Trimming pared 0 bases from V and 3 bases from J, leaving 13 bases between. The CDR3 runs 15 residues. Germline CDR1 and CDR2: SGHRS and YFSETQ. The CDR3 bases are TGCGCCAGCAGCTTGGGGGTGGGGAGTAACTACGAGCAGTACTTC. Translation gives CASSLGVGSNYEQYF.

The chain is built from TRBV5-1 and TRBJ2-3; weak D call: TRBD1 (5 bases). The germline V gene encodes CDR1 SGHRS and CDR2 YFSETQ. The CDR3 extends over 15 amino acids. V gave up 3 bases and J gave up 0 bases, with 11 bases separating them. The CDR3 here is CASSSPGSSTDTQYF. CDR3 sequence (DNA): TGCGCCAGCAGCTCCCCAGGGTCTAGCACAGATACGCAGTATTTT.

This clonotype came up a few times. V is TRBV20-1 and J is TRBJ1-6; 8 bases line up with TRBD1. The CDR3 has 12 residues. The trim removed 6 bases at V and 9 bases at J, leaving 4 bases unmatched. Germline V gives CDR1 DFQATT, CDR2 SNEGSKA (reference sequence). CDR3 sequence: CSAVGQGSPLHF. The DNA of the CDR3 is TGCAGTGCGGTCGGACAGGGTTCACCCCTCCACTTT.

This clonotype has at least ten counts. An end of the junction differs from the germline gene, which may be a read error. This rearrangement joins TRBV5-1 to TRBJ1-2, with D hard to call. This CDR3 has 13 amino acids. The germline gives CDR1 SGHRS, CDR2 YFSETQ. The CDR3 DNA follows: TGTGCCAGCAGTTTACAGTCTAACTATGGCTACACCTTC. Protein sequence: CASSLQSNYGYTF.

The chain has TRBV27 and TRBJ2-3; 14 bases align to TRBD2. Per germline, CDR1 MNHEY and CDR2 SMNVEV (reference sequence). CDR3 length: 15 residues. V lost 3 bases, J lost 7 bases, and 3 bases stayed unmatched. The CDR3 loop reads CASSLRLAGGHTQYF. CDR3 in DNA: TGTGCCAGCAGTTTGAGACTAGCGGGAGGGCATACGCAGTATTTT.

The rearrangement links TRBV18 to TRBJ1-4; no reliable D call. Trimming shortened V by 3 bases and J by 8 bases, and 19 bases separated the two germline ends. The germline V gene encodes CDR1 KGHSH and CDR2 LQKENI. This CDR3 is 16 amino acids long. This CDR3 is CASSPTLGGLVEKLFF. The DNA for the CDR3 is TGTGCCAGCTCACCGACCCTAGGAGGTTTGGTGGAAAAACTGTTTTTT.